This T cell receptor (beta chain) originates from a study of blood T cell repertoires in COVID-19. This clone occurred a few times. TCRdb's table, derived via immunoSEQ multiplex PCR, lists solely in-frame clones and lacks some. The table shows some 300,000 clones, with about nine tenths occurring only once. The sequence was obtained from a woman aged 40 to 50 who had recovered from COVID-19. Sequencing input: PBMCs or T cells enriched from blood (not recorded which).

The CDR3 loop is CASSLGFTGITGELFF. The CDR3 DNA sequence: TGCGCCAGCAGCTTGGGATTTACAGGGATCACCGGGGAGCTGTTTTTT. The V and J genes are TRBV5-1 and TRBJ2-2, with D perhaps TRBD1 (6 bases). The V gene lost 0 bases and the J gene lost 4 bases, with 13 bases spanning the gap. The germline CDR1 and CDR2 sequences are SGHRS and YFSETQ. This CDR3 is built from 16 residues.